This T cell receptor (beta chain) was documented in a study of molecular identifiers for immune sequencing clone quantification. Study observations and caveats: Spiked-in Jurkat TCR RNA corresponding to one cell was reported as detectable against approximately 900,000 naive cells. In cases of identical TCR molecules sharing a barcode, highly expanded clone sizes could be underestimated.

Concerning this clonotype itself: No antigen is known for it.

Investigators produced naive CD8 libraries from about 21,000 to 970,000 sorted cells, drawing on 10%, 30% or 50% RNA. One entry per CDR3 protein, called by TCRdb with MiXCR from the PCR reads. In the table there are about half a million distinct CDR3 sequences, around 21% of which are singletons. The clonotype was recovered from a human donor in good health. Some libraries in this study had Jurkat cell RNA spiked in. Sequencing input: naive CD8+ T cells from blood, with Jurkat cell RNA spiked in. Subset in this sample: FACS-sorted CD8+CD4-CCR7+CD45RA+ naive T cells.

CDR3 sequence: CASSHASKGTGVHYEQYF. CDR3 in DNA: TGCGCCAGCAGCCACGCTTCCAAAGGGACAGGGGTTCACTACGAGCAGTACTTC. The chain employs TRBV4-1 and TRBJ2-7; TRBD1 aligns across 10 bases. Germline values: CDR1 MGHRA, CDR2 YSYEKL. The CDR3 consists of 18 residues. Trimming cost V 3 bases and J 3 bases; bases outside gene matches: 14.